The subject of this entry is one T cell receptor (beta chain). V shed 3 bases, J shed 0 bases, and the junction held 8 bases outside the gene matches. The CDR3 runs 19 residues. Germline assignment: CDR1 MDHEN and CDR2 SYDVKM. The sample belongs to a study of shared clonotypes between healthy human individuals. Only CD45RO-negative cells positively selected for CCR7 counted as naive CD8 cells, so terminally differentiated effector memory CD45RA+ cells were excluded. Sequenced by immunoSEQ multiplex PCR; TCRdb stores in-frame clones only, minus some. The sample contains 560,000 or so clones, around 96% of which appear only once.

The sequence was obtained from a woman aged 25 to 45 in good health. J is TRBJ2-1 and V is TRBV28; TRBD2 aligns across 13 bases. Input material: naive CD8+ T cells sorted from blood. The chain's CDR3 is CASSFSGLAGAYSYNEQFF. The CDR3 region has the DNA TGTGCCAGCAGTTTCAGTGGACTAGCGGGGGCCTACTCCTACAATGAGCAGTTCTTC.